Described below is a single TCR beta chain sequence and its context. Repertoires were generated with immunoSEQ multiplex PCR, while TCRdb's copy carries only in-frame clones and drops some. The sample holds 130,000 to 150,000 clones, 88% seen once. The sample comes from a study of cytomegalovirus exposure and HLA in healthy donors. Donors were drawn from the approximately 110-subject validation cohort, separate from the approximately 700-subject first cohort. The sequenced sample consisted of PBMCs. The sequence was obtained from a woman aged 18-29 years in good health and CMV-seropositive.

The CDR3 nucleotides are TGTGCCACCAGATCAGGGACAGGGGTTCTCTATAATTCACCCCTCCACTTT. Translating gives CATRSGTGVLYNSPLHF. This sequence joins TRBV15 and TRBJ1-6; 10 positions match TRBD1. The CDR3 has 17 residues. Trimming cost V 6 bases and J 3 bases; bases outside gene matches: 8. Per germline, CDR1 LNHNV and CDR2 YYDKDF (reference sequence).